This is a list of T cell receptor beta chains from one sample in a study of early T cells in non-severe SARS-CoV-2 infection. TCRdb redid the calling of the 5' RACE reads with MiXCR, one entry per CDR3 protein. The data hold 77,000 or so distinct CDR3 sequences, with roughly 15% observed a single time. The specimen comprised whole blood, sampled at baseline. These receptors came from an adult who was a healthcare worker with PCR-confirmed SARS-CoV-2 infection or an uninfected control (not recorded which). The CDR3 runs from the conserved cysteine through the conserved F or W. A D gene is named only where the DNA matches it firmly.

TRBV5-1	13	TRBD1	CASSVDRDGEQFF
TRBV12-3/TRBV12-4	11	TRBD1	CASSRQGEQFF
TRBV5-5	11	-	CASSLSHEQYF
TRBV15	14	-	CATSLSGSYNEQFF
TRBV4-2	17	-	CASSGGLGRGSNNEQFF
TRBV7-6	14	TRBD2	CASSLVGGTNEQFF
TRBV6-1	12	TRBD1	CASKAGGPEAFF
TRBV7-3	16	-	CASSLRGGTNTGELFF
TRBV24-1	13	-	CATSDGTSYEQYF
TRBV7-3	15	-	CASSLNGLSTDTQYF
TRBV7-3	14	-	CASSSRVGDTEAFF
TRBV20-1	16	-	CSARAVATAYTGELFF
TRBV9	12	-	CASSLMGDTQYF
TRBV4-1	15	TRBD2	CASSQGSGRWDTQYF
TRBV7-9	11	TRBD2	CASRGGYEQYF
TRBV28	14	-	CASSLLQGHTEAFF
TRBV19	15	-	CAAGPGSSYNSPLHF
TRBV5-6	15	TRBD2	CASSLDPGLEDEQYF
TRBV7-8	15	-	CASSLAGLAKDEQFF
TRBV7-6	17	TRBD2	CASSLAVGLAVTGELFF
TRBV2	14	TRBD2	CASSARLAVETQYF
TRBV15	15	-	CATSRVNREFYEQYF
TRBV9	15	-	CASSPGLSITYEQYF
TRBV10-3	14	TRBD2	CAISSGGIYNEQFF
TRBV30	13	-	CAWNTVIGTTAFF
TRBV10-3	16	-	CAISVSLADTYNEQFF
TRBV11-2	15	-	CASSIGLAGGFEQYF